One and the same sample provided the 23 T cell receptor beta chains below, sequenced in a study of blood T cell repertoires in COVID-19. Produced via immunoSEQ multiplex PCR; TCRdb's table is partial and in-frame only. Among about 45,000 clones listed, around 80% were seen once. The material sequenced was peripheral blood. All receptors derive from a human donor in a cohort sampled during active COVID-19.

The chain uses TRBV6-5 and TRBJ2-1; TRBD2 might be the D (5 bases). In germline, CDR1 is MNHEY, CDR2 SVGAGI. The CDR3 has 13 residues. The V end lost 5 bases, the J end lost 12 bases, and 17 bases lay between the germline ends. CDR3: CASSRGIALWQFF. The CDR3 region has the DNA TGTGCCAGCAGTCGCGGTATAGCGCTCTGGCAGTTCTTC.

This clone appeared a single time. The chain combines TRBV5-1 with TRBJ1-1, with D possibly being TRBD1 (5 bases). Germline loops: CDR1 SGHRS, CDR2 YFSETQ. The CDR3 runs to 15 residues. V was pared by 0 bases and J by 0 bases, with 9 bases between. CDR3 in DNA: TGCGCCAGCAGCTTGGCCTCAGGGATGAACACTGAAGCTTTCTTT. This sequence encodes CASSLASGMNTEAFF.

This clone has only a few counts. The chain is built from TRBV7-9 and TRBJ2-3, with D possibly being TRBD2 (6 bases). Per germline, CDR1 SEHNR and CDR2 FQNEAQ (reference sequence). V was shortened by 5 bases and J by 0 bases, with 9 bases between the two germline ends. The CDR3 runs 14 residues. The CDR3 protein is CASSPAGSTDTQYF. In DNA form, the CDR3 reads TGTGCCAGCAGCCCGGCGGGAAGCACAGATACGCAGTATTTT.

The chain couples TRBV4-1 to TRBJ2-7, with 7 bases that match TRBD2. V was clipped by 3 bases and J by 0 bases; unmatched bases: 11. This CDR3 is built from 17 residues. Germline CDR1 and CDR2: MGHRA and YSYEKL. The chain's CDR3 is CASSQGPLAASSYEQYF. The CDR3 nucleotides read TGCGCCAGCAGCCAGGGCCCTCTAGCGGCGAGCTCCTACGAGCAGTACTTC.

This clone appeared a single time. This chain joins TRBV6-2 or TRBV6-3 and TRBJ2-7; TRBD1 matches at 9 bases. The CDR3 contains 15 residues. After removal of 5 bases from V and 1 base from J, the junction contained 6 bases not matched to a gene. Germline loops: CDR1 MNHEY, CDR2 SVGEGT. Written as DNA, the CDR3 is TGTGCCAGCAGTCTAGCCGGGACAGGGTCCTACGAGCAGTACTTC. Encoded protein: CASSLAGTGSYEQYF.

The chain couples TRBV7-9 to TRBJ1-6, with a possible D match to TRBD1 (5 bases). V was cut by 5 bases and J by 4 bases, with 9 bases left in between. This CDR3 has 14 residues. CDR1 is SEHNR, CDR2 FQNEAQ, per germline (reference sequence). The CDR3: CASSIDSYNSPLHF. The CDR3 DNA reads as TGTGCCAGCAGCATAGACAGTTATAATTCACCCCTCCACTTT.

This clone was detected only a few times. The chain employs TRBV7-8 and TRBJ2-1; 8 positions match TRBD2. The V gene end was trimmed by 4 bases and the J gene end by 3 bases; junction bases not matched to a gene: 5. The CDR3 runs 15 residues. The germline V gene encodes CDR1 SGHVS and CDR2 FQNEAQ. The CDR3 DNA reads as TGTGCCAGCAGCTCCACTAGCGGTTACTACAATGAGCAGTTCTTC. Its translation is CASSSTSGYYNEQFF.

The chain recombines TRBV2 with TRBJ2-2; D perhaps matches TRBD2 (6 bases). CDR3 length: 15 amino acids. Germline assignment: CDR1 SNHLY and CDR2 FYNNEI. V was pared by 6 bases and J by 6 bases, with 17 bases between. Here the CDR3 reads CASSLTRVGAGELFF. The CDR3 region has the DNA TGTGCCAGCAGCCTGACTAGGGTGGGGGCCGGGGAGCTGTTTTTT.

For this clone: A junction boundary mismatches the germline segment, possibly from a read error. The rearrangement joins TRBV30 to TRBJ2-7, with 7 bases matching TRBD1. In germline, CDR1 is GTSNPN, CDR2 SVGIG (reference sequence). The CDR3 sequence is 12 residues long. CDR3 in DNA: TGTGCCTGGAGTGACGAGTCCGAGACAGGGACCTTC. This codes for CAWSDESETGTF.

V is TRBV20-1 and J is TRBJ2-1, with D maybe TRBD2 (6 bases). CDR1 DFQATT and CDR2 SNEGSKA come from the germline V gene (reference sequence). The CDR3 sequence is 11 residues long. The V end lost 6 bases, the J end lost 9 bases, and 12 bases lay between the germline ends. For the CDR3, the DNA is TGCAGTGCGGAGGGGCCGGCTGAGCAGTTCTTC. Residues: CSAEGPAEQFF.

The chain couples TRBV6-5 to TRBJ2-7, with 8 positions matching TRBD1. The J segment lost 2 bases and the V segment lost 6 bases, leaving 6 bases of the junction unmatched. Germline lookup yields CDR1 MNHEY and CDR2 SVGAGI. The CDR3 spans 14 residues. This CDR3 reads CASSQPGQAYEQYF. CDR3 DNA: TGTGCCAGCAGCCAGCCGGGACAGGCCTACGAGCAGTACTTC.

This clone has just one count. CDR3 residues: CASSWGQGTDTEAFF. The CDR3 nucleotides are TGTGCCAGCAGCTGGGGACAGGGAACCGACACTGAAGCTTTCTTT. The gene calls are TRBV11-2 and TRBJ1-1; the match to TRBD1 covers 9 bases. Trimming removed 4 bases from V and 3 bases from J; junction bases left unmatched: 6. The germline CDR1 and CDR2 sequences are SGHAT and FQNNGV. CDR3 length: 15 residues.

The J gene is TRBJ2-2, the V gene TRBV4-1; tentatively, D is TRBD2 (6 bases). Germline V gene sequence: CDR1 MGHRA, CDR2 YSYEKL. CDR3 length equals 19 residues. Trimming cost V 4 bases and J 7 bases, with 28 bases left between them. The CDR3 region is CASSPYGGLTPDDGGELFF. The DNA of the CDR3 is TGCGCCAGCAGCCCGTACGGAGGGCTTACTCCTGACGATGGCGGGGAGCTGTTTTTT.

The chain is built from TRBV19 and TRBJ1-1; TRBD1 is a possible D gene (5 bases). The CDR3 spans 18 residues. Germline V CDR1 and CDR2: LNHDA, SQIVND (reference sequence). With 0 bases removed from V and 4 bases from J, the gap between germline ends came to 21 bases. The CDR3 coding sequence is TGTGCCAGTAGTATAGATCTAAACCCTACAAGGAGGGGCACTGAAGCTTTCTTT. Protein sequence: CASSIDLNPTRRGTEAFF.

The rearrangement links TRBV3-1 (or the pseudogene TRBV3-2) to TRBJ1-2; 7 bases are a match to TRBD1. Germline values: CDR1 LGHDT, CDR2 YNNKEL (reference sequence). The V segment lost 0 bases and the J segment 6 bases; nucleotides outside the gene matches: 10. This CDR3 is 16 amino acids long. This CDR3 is CASSQESGGKKHGYTF. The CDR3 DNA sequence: TGTGCCAGCAGCCAAGAGTCAGGGGGGAAGAAGCATGGCTACACCTTC.

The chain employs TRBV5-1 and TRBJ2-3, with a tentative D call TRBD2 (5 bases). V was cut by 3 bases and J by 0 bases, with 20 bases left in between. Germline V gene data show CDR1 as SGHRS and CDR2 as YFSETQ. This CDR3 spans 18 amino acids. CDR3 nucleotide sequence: TGCGCCAGCAGCTCCCAACCCGGACTCCAGATTAGCACAGATACGCAGTATTTT. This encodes CASSSQPGLQISTDTQYF.

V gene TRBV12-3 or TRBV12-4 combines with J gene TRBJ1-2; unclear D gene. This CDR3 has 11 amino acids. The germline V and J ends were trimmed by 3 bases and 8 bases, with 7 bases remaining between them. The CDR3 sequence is CASSFGEGYTF. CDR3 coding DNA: TGTGCCAGCAGTTTTGGGGAGGGCTACACCTTC.

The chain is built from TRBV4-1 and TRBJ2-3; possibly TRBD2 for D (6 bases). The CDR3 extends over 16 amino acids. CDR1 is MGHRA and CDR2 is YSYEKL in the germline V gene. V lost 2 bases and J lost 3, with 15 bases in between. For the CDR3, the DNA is TGCGCCAGCAGCCAATCGGAGGGACCAGGGACAGATACGCAGTATTTT. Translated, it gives CASSQSEGPGTDTQYF.

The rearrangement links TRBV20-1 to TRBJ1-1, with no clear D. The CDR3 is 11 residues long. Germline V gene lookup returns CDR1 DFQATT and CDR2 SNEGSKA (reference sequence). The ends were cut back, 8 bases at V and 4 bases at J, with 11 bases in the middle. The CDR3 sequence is CSCSRGTEAFF. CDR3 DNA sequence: TGCAGTTGCTCCCGGGGCACTGAAGCTTTCTTT.

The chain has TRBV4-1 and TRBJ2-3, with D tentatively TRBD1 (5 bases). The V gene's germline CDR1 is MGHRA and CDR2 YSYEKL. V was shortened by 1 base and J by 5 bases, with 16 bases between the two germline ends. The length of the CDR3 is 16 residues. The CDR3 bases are TGCGCCAGCAGCCAAGGAACAGGCGTTCTGGGAGATACGCAGTATTTT. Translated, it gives CASSQGTGVLGDTQYF.

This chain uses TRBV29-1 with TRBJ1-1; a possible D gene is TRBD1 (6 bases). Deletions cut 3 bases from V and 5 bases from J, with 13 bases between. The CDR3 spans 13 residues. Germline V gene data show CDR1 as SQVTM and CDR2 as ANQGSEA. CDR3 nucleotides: TGCAGCGTTGATTCGGGACACATGACTGAAGCTTTCTTT. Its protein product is CSVDSGHMTEAFF.

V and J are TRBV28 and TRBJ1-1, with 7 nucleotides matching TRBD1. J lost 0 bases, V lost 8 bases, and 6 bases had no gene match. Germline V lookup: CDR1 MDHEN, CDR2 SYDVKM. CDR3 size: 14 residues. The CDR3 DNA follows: TGTGCCAGCGGGCAGGGGGATCTGAACACTGAAGCTTTCTTT. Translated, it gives CASGQGDLNTEAFF. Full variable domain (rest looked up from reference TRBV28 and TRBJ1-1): DVKVTQSSRYLVKRTGEKVFLECVQDMDHENMFWYRQDPGLGLRLIYFSYDVKMKEKGDIPEGYSVSREKKERFSLILESASTNQTSMYLCASGQGDLNTEAFFGQGTRLTVV.

The CDR3 region is CASRPQRAGVSETQYF. The DNA of the CDR3 is TGTGCCAGCAGGCCTCAGCGAGCGGGGGTATCCGAGACCCAGTACTTC. This chain links TRBV28 with TRBJ2-5, with TRBD2 matching 8 bases. The CDR3 is made up of 16 amino acids. CDR1 and CDR2 (germline): MDHEN, SYDVKM. The V segment lost 6 bases and the J segment 5 bases; nucleotides outside the gene matches: 14.